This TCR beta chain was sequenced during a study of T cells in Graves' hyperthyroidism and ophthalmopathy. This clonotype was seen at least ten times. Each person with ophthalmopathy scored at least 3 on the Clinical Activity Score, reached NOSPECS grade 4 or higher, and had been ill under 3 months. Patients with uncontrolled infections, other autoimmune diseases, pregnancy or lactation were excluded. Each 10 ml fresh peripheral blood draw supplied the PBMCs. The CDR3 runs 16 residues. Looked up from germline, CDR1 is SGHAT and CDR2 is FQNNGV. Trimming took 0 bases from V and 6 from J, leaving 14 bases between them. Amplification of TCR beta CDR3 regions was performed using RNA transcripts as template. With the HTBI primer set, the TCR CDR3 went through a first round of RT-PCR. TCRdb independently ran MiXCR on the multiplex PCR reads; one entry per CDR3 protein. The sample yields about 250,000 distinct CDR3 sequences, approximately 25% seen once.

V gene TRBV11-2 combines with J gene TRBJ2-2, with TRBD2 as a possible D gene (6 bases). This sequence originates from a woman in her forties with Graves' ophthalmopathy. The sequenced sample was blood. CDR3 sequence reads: CASSLDGGGAAGELFF. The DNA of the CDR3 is TGTGCCAGCAGCTTAGATGGCGGCGGGGCAGCCGGGGAGCTGTTTTTT.